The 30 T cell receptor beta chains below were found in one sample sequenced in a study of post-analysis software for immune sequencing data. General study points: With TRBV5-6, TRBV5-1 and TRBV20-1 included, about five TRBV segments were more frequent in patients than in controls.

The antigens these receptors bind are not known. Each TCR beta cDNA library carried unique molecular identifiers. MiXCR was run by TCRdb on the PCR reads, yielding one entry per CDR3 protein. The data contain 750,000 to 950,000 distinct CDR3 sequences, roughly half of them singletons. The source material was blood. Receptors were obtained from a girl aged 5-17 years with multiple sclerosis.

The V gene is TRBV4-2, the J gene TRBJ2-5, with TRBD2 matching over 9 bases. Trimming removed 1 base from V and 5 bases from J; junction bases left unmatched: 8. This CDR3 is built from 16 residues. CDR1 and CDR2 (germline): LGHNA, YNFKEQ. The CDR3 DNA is TGTGCCAGCAGCCAAGGCGAAGCGGGGGGCCGGGAGACCCAGTACTTC. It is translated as CASSQGEAGGRETQYF.

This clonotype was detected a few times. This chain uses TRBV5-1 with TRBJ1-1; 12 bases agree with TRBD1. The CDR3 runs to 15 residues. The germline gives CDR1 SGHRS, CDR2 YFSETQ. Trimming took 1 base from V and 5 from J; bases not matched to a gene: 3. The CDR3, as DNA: TGCGCCAGCAGCTTGAGGGACAGGGGGCCTACTGAAGCTTTCTTT. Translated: CASSLRDRGPTEAFF.

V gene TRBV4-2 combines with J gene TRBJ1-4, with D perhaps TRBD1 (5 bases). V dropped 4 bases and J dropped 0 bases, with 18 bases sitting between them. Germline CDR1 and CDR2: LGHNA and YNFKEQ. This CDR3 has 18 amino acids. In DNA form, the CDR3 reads TGTGCCAGCAGCCCAGGGTTTGCGGGGAGCGCAACTAATGAAAAACTGTTTTTT. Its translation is CASSPGFAGSATNEKLFF.

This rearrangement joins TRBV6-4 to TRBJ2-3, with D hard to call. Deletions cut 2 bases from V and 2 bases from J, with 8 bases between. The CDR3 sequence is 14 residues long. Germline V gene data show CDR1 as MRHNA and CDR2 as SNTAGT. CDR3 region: CASSDGRSTDTQYF. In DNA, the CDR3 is TGTGCCAGCAGTGACGGCAGGTCCACAGATACGCAGTATTTT.

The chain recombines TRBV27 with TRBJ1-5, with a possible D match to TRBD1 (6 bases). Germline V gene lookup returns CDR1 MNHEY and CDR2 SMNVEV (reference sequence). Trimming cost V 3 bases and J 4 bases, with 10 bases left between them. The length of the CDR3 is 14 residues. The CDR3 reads CASSFQGRNQPQHF. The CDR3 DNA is TGTGCCAGCAGTTTTCAGGGGAGGAATCAGCCCCAGCATTTT.

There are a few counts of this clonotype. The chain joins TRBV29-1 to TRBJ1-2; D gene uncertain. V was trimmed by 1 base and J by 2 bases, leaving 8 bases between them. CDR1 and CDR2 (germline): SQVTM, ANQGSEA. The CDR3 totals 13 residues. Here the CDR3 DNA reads TGCAGCGTTGAAGGGGCCAGCAACTATGGCTACACCTTC. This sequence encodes CSVEGASNYGYTF.

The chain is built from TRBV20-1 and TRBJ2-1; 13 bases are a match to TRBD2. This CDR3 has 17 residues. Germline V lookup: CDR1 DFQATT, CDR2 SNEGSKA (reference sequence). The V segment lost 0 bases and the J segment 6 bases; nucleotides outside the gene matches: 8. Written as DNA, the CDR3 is TGCAGTGCTAGAGACCTCTCCTGGACTAGCGGGGGCAATGAGCAGTTCTTC. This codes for CSARDLSWTSGGNEQFF.

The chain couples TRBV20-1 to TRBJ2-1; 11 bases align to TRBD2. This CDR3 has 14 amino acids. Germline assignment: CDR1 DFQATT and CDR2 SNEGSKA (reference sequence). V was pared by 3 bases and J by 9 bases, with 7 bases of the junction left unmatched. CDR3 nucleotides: TGCAGTGCTAGTTCGGCTAGCGGGGGGAGTGAGCAGTTCTTC. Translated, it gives CSASSASGGSEQFF.

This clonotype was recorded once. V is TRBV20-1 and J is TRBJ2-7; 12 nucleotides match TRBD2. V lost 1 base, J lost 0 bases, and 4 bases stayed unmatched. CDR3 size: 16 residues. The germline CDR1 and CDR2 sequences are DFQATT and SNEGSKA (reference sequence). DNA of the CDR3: TGCAGTGCTAGAGCCGGACTAGCGGGGAGCTCCTACGAGCAGTACTTC. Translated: CSARAGLAGSSYEQYF.

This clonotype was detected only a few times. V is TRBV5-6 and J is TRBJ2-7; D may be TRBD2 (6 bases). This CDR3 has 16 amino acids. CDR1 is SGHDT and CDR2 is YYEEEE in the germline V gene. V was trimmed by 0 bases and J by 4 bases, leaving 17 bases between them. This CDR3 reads CASSLERGTPGYEQYF. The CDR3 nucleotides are TGTGCCAGCAGCTTGGAACGGGGGACCCCGGGTTACGAGCAGTACTTC.

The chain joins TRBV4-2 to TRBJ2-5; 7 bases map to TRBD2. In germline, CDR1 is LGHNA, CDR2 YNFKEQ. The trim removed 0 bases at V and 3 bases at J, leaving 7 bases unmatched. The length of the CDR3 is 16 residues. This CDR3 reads CASSQDLGTTKETQYF. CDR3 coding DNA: TGTGCCAGCAGCCAAGATCTGGGGACTACCAAAGAGACCCAGTACTTC.

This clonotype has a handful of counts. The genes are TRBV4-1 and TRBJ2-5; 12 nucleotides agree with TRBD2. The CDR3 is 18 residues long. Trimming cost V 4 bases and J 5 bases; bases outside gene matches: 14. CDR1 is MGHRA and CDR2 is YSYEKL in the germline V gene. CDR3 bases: TGCGCCAGCAGCCTTTGGGAGACGACTAGCGGGAGACATGAGACCCAGTACTTC. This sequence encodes CASSLWETTSGRHETQYF.

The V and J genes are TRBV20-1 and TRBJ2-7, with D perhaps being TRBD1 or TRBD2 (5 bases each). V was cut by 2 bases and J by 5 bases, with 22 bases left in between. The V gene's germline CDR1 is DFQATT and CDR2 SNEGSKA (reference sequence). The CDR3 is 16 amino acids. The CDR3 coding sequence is TGCAGTGCTAGACCTCGAGACAGACCTAGCTACCACGAGCAGTACTTC. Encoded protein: CSARPRDRPSYHEQYF.

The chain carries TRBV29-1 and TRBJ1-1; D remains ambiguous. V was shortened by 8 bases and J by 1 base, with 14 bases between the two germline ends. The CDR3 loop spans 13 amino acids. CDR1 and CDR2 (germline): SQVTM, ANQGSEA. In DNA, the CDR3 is TGCAGCTCCGGGATCAAACCGAACACTGAAGCTTTCTTT. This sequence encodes CSSGIKPNTEAFF. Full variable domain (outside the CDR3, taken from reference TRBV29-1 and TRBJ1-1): SAVISQKPSRDICQRGTSLTIQCQVDSQVTMMFWYRQQPGQSLTLIATANQGSEATYESGFVIDKFPISRPNLTFSTLTVSNMSPEDSSIYLCSSGIKPNTEAFFGQGTRLTVV.

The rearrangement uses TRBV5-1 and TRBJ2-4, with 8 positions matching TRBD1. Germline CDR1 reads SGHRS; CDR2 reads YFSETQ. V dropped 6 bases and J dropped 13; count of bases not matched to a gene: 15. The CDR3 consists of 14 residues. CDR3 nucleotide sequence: TGCGCCAGCAACATAGGGCAGGGGGCTGGGGAGCAGTACTTC. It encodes CASNIGQGAGEQYF. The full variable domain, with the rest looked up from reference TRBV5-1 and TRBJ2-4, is KAGVTQTPRYLIKTRGQQVTLSCSPISGHRSVSWYQQTPGQGLQFLFEYFSETQRNKGNFPGRFSGRQFSNSRSEMNVSTLELGDSALYLCASNIGQGAGEQYFGAGTRLSVL.

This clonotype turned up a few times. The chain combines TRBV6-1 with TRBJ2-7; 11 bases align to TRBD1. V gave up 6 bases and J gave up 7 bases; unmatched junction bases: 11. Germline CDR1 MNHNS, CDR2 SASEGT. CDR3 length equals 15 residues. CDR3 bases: TGTGCCAGCAGGACGTGGGACAGGGGGGACTATGAGCAGTACTTC. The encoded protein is CASRTWDRGDYEQYF.

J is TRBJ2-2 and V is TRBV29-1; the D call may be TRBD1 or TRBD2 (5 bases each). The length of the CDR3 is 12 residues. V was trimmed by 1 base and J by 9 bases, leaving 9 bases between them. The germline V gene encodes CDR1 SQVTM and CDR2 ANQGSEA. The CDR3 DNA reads TGCAGCGTTGAAGTGGGGGACCGGGAGCTGTTTTTT. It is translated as CSVEVGDRELFF.

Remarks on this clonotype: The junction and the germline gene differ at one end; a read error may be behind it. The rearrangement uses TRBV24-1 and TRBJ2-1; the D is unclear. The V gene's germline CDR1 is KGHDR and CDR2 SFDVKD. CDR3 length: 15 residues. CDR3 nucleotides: TGTGCCGCCAGTGATTCGCAACGGACGCTCAATGAGCAGTTCTTC. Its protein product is CAASDSQRTLNEQFF.

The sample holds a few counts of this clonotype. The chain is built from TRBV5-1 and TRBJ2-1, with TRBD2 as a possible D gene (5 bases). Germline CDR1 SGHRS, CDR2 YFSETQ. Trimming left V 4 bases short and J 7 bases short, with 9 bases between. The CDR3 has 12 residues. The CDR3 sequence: CASSRSANEQFF. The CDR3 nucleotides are TGCGCCAGCAGCCGTAGCGCGAATGAGCAGTTCTTC.

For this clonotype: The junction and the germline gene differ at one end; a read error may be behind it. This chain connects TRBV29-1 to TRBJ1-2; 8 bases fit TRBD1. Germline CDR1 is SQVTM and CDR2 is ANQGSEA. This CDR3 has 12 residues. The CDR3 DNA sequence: TGCAGCGTTTCGACAGGGGCCTATGACTACACCTTC. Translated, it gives CSVSTGAYDYTF.

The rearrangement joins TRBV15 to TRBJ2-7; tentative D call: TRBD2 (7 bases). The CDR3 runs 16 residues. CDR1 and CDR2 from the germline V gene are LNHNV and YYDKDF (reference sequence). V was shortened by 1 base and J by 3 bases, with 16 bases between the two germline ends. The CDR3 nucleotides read TGTGCCACCAGCAGAGGGGGAGGGGGGCTAGGCTACGAGCAGTACTTC. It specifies CATSRGGGGLGYEQYF.

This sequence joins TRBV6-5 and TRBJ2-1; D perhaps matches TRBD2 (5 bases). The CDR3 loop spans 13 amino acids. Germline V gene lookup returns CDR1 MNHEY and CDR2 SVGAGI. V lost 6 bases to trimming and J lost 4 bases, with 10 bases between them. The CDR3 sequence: CASRRGRYNEQFF. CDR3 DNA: TGTGCCAGCAGGAGAGGGCGGTACAATGAGCAGTTCTTC.

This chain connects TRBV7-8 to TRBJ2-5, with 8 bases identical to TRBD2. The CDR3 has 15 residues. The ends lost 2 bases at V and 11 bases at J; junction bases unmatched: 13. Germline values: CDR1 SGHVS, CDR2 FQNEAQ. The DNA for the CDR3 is TGTGCCAGCAGCTTACGTAGCGGGGTTAACAATGAGCAGTACTTC. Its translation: CASSLRSGVNNEQYF.

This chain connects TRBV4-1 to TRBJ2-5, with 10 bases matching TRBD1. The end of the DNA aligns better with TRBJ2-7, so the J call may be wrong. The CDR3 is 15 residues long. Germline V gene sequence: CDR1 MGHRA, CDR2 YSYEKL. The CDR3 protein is CASSHRQGATGEQYF. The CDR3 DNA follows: TGCGCCAGCAGCCACCGACAGGGGGCTACGGGCGAGCAGTACTTC.

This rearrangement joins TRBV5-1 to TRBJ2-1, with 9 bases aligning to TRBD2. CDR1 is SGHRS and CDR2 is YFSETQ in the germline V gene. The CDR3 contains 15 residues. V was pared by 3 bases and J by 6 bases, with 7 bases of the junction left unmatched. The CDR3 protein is CASSSRVAGVNEQFF. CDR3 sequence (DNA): TGCGCCAGCAGCTCCCGAGTAGCGGGGGTCAATGAGCAGTTCTTC.

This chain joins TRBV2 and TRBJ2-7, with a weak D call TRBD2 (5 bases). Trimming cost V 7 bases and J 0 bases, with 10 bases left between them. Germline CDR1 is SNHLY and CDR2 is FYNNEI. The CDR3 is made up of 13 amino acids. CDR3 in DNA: TGTGCCAGCACAAGGACTCCCTCCTACGAGCAGTACTTC. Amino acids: CASTRTPSYEQYF.

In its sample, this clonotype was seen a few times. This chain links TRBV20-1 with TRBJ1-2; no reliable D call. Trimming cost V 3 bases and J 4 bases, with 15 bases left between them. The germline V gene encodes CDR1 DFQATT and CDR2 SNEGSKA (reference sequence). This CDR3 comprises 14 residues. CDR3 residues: CSARTGVRLYGYTF. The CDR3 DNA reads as TGCAGTGCTAGGACCGGGGTGCGACTCTATGGCTACACCTTC.

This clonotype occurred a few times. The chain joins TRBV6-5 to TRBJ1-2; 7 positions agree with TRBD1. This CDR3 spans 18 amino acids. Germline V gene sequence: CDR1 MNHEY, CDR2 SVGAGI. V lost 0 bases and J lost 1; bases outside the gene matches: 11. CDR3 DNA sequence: TGTGCCAGCAGTTACTCGATCCCGGCCGGGACAGTTAACTATGGCTACACCTTC. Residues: CASSYSIPAGTVNYGYTF.

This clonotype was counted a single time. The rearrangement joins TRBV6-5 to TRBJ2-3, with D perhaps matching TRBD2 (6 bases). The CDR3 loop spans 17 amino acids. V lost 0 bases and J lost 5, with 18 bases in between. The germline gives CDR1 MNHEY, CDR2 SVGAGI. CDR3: CASSYSRDFPGEDTQYF. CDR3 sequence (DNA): TGTGCCAGCAGTTACTCGAGGGACTTTCCCGGTGAAGATACGCAGTATTTT.

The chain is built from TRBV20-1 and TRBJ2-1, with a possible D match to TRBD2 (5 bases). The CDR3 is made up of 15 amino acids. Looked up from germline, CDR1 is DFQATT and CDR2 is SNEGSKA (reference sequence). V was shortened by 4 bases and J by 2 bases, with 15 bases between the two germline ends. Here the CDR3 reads CSANPQRGAYNEQFF. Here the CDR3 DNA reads TGCAGTGCTAATCCCCAACGGGGAGCCTACAATGAGCAGTTCTTC.